This TCR beta chain came from a study of T cells in Graves' hyperthyroidism and ophthalmopathy. Study-wide findings and caveats: Researchers found most expanded thyroid clonotypes above 0.001 in blood as well.

Amplified TCR beta CDR3 regions derived from RNA transcripts. The TCR CDR3 first-round RT-PCR relied on the HTBI primer set. TCRdb re-called the multiplex PCR reads through MiXCR, storing one row per CDR3 protein. The sample contains hundreds of thousands of distinct CDR3 sequences, approximately 25% of which appear only once. The CDR3 consists of 14 residues. V lost 3 bases and J 9 bases, leaving 17 bases between the germline ends. Germline V gene lookup returns CDR1 MNHGY and CDR2 SVAAGI. When ophthalmopathy did not progress within 18 months, Graves' hyperthyroidism was considered stable. The study enrolled patients aged 18 to 65 with newly diagnosed hyperthyroidism of under 2 months' duration. Only a few counts were recorded for this clonotype. Its antigen is still unknown.

The specimen was blood. The J gene is TRBJ2-5, the V gene TRBV6-9; D could derive from TRBD1 or TRBD2 (5 bases each). The source of this sequence is a middle-aged man with Graves' hyperthyroidism. The CDR3 region has the DNA TGTGCCAGCAGTTACCCGGGGCTAGAGATGTCCCAGTACTTC. This sequence encodes CASSYPGLEMSQYF.